The 14 T cell receptor beta chains presented below share a single source sample, sequenced in a study of cytomegalovirus exposure and HLA in healthy donors. Generated by immunoSEQ multiplex PCR, the TCRdb table keeps only in-frame clones and is missing some. The table has about 190,000 clones, approximately 84% seen once; the top ten hold 2.8%. The source material was PBMCs. These receptor sequences come from a woman aged 18-29 years in good health and CMV-seropositive.

This clone appeared a single time. This chain joins TRBV9 and TRBJ2-1, with 9 bases fitting TRBD2. In germline, CDR1 is SGDLS, CDR2 YYNGEE. The V and J ends lost 0 bases and 9 bases, in that order; junction bases with no gene match: 7. The CDR3 has 15 amino acids. The CDR3 spells CASSVATSGLGEQFF. The CDR3 coding sequence is TGTGCCAGCAGCGTAGCTACTAGCGGGTTGGGTGAGCAGTTCTTC.

The chain links TRBV18 to TRBJ2-2; 7 bases are shared with TRBD1. Trimming cost V 6 bases and J 7 bases; bases outside gene matches: 11. The CDR3 covers 15 residues. Germline loops: CDR1 KGHSH, CDR2 LQKENI. CDR3 amino acids: CASSPGQQEVGELFF. As DNA, the CDR3 is TGTGCCAGCTCGCCGGGACAGCAGGAGGTCGGGGAGCTGTTTTTT.

The chain is built from TRBV6-5 and TRBJ2-1; 8 bases match TRBD1. J lost 7 bases, V lost 6 bases, and 11 bases had no gene match. Germline CDR1 reads MNHEY; CDR2 reads SVGAGI. This CDR3 has 15 residues. The CDR3 loop reads CASSPGTGGMNEQFF. The DNA for the CDR3 is TGTGCCAGCAGCCCTGGGACAGGTGGGATGAATGAGCAGTTCTTC.

The chain is built from TRBV18 and TRBJ1-2; D may be TRBD1 (6 bases). V lost 3 bases and J 5 bases, leaving 16 bases between the germline ends. This CDR3 comprises 15 residues. Per the germline V gene, CDR1 is KGHSH and CDR2 is LQKENI. CDR3: CASSPGSDSAYGYTF. As DNA, the CDR3 is TGTGCCAGCTCACCGGGGTCGGACAGCGCTTATGGCTACACCTTC.

The rearrangement links TRBV7-8 to TRBJ1-3, with 7 bases aligning to TRBD1. CDR1 is SGHVS and CDR2 is FQNEAQ in the germline V gene. With 1 base clipped from V and 1 base from J, the junction kept 7 bases outside the gene matches. This CDR3 contains 17 residues. The CDR3: CASSLVRGPQSGNTIYF. CDR3 DNA sequence: TGTGCCAGCAGCTTAGTGAGGGGGCCGCAATCTGGAAACACCATATATTTT.

This chain links TRBV19 with TRBJ2-5; D is possibly TRBD2 (6 bases). Germline lookup yields CDR1 LNHDA and CDR2 SQIVND (reference sequence). CDR3 length: 15 residues. Between the trimmed V and J ends, which lost 4 bases and 5 bases, there was a span of 17 bases. The CDR3 bases are TGTGCCAGTAGTACGCGACTAGAGACGAGGGAGACCCAGTACTTC. Amino acid sequence: CASSTRLETRETQYF.

The DNA of the CDR3 is TGCGCCAGCAGCTTACAGGGGGCTGGTCACACTGAAGCTTTCTTT. The encoded protein is CASSLQGAGHTEAFF. The chain combines TRBV5-1 with TRBJ1-1; 9 bases fit TRBD1. V trimming: 2 bases; J trimming: 3 bases; junction bases outside the gene matches: 5. CDR3 length equals 15 residues. Germline V lookup: CDR1 SGHRS, CDR2 YFSETQ.

The CDR3 reads CASSEMAGEGEQYF. The CDR3 DNA is TGTGCCAGCAGTGAAATGGCAGGGGAGGGGGAGCAGTACTTC. This chain joins TRBV6-1 and TRBJ2-7; D may be TRBD2 (7 bases). V lost 2 bases and J lost 7, with 15 bases in between. Germline lookup yields CDR1 MNHNS and CDR2 SASEGT. This CDR3 contains 14 residues.

The CDR3 DNA reads TGTGCCAGCAGCTTAGAGACAGGGTCCTACGAGCAGTACTTC. Protein product: CASSLETGSYEQYF. V gene TRBV7-9 combines with J gene TRBJ2-7; 7 bases agree with TRBD1. Germline V gene lookup returns CDR1 SEHNR and CDR2 FQNEAQ (reference sequence). The length of the CDR3 is 14 residues. V shed 1 base, J shed 1 base, and the junction held 1 base outside the gene matches.

The chain uses TRBV4-1 and TRBJ2-3; D not certain. The V end lost 1 base, the J end lost 0 bases, and 8 bases lay between the germline ends. This CDR3 contains 15 residues. The germline V gene has CDR1 MGHRA and CDR2 YSYEKL. The CDR3 protein is CASSQGLTSTDTQYF. The CDR3 nucleotides read TGCGCCAGCAGCCAAGGCTTAACTAGCACAGATACGCAGTATTTT.

The CDR3 is CASSLRGQSYTF. In DNA, the CDR3 is TGTGCCAGCAGCTTAAGAGGGCAGAGCTACACCTTC. The chain couples TRBV7-8 to TRBJ1-2, with no clear D. Trimming removed 2 bases at V and 9 bases at J, with 10 bases between. This CDR3 region has 12 residues. Germline values: CDR1 SGHVS, CDR2 FQNEAQ.

The V call is TRBV2, the J call TRBJ2-5, with TRBD2 matching 9 bases. V gave up 10 bases and J gave up 3 bases; unmatched junction bases: 6. This CDR3 contains 13 residues. Looked up from germline, CDR1 is SNHLY and CDR2 is FYNNEI. The CDR3, as DNA: TGTGCCATTAGCGGGGGTCGGGAAGAGACCCAGTACTTC. It yields the protein CAISGGREETQYF.

The chain carries TRBV5-1 and TRBJ1-1, with TRBD1 as a possible D gene (5 bases). Trimming removed 0 bases from V and 6 bases from J, with 9 bases in between. From germline, CDR1 is SGHRS and CDR2 YFSETQ. The CDR3 runs 13 residues. The CDR3 here is CASSLVQGSEAFF. CDR3 bases: TGCGCCAGCAGCTTGGTCCAGGGATCTGAAGCTTTCTTT.

This clone has only one observation. The V and J genes are TRBV27 and TRBJ1-1; 7 bases line up with TRBD1. The V segment lost 4 bases and the J segment 6 bases; nucleotides outside the gene matches: 8. CDR1 and CDR2 (germline): MNHEY, SMNVEV (reference sequence). The CDR3 runs 14 residues. CDR3 sequence (DNA): TGTGCCAGCAGTTGGACACAGGGGATGGCTGAAGCTTTCTTT. This translates into CASSWTQGMAEAFF.